What follows is one T cell receptor (beta chain) and its context. The target antigen is unknown. The sample originates from a study of a mutant IDH1 vaccine in newly diagnosed glioma. The overall study: The earlier regimen, radiotherapy, temozolomide, or both, was most often both.

V lost 6 bases, J lost 3 bases, and 11 bases lay in between. The CDR3 spans 13 residues. Germline V gene sequence: CDR1 SGHVS, CDR2 FNYEAQ. Time point reported: week 11, during vaccination. It was 300 ug of mutant IDH1 20-mer peptide that made up each vaccine dose, given with topical imiquimod. Newly diagnosed WHO grade 3 or 4 IDH1-mutant, ATRX-lost astrocytomas were identified in the donors. Points from the study as a whole: Vaccine-induced immune responses occurred in 93.3% of patients.

This table comes from immunoSEQ multiplex PCR, and its TCRdb copy is limited to in-frame clones, with some not included. In the table there are fewer than 65,000 clones, 80% of which are singletons. V is TRBV7-6 and J is TRBJ1-1; tentative D call: TRBD1 (5 bases). The sequence came from a man aged 45-60 years with glioma. The specimen comprised PBMCs, sampled from a glioma patient whose treatment included an IDH1 peptide vaccine. CDR3 in DNA: TGTGCCAGCAGAACCGGGACGGACACTGAAGCTTTCTTT. Protein: CASRTGTDTEAFF.